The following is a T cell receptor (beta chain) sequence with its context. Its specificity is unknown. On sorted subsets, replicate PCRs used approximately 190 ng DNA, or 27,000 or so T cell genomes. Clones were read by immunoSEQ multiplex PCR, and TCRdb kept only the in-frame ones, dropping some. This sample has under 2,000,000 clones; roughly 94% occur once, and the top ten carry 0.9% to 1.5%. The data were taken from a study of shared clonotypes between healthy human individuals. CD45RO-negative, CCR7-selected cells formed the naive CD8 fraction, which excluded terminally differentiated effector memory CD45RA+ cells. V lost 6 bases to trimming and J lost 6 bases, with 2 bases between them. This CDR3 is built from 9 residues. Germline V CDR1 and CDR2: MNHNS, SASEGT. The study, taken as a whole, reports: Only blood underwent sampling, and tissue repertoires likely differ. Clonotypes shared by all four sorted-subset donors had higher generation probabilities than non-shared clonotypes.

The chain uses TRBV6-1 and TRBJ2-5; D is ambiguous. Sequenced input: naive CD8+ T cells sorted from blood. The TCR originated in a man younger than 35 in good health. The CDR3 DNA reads TGTGCCAGCAGGAAGACCCAGTACTTC. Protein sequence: CASRKTQYF.